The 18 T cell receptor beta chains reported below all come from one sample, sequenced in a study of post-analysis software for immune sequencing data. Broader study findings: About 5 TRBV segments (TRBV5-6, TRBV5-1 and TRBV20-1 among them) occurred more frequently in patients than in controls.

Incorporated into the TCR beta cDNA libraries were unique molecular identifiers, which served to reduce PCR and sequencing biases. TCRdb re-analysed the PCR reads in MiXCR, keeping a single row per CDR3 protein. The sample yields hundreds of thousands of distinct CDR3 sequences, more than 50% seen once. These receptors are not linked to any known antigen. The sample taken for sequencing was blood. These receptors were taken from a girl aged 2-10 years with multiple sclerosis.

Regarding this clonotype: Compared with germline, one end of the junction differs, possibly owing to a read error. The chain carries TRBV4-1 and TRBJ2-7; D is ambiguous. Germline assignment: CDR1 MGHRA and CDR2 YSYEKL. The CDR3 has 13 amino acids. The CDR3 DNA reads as TGCGCCAGCAGCCAAGAATTTGGCGGCGAGCGGTACTTC. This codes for CASSQEFGGERYF.

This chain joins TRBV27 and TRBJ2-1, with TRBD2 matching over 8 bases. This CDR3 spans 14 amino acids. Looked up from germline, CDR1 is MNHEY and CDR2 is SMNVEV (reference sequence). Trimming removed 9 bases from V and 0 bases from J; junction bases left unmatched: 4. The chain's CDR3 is CASTGGGSYNEQFF. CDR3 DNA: TGTGCCAGTACGGGAGGGGGCTCCTACAATGAGCAGTTCTTC.

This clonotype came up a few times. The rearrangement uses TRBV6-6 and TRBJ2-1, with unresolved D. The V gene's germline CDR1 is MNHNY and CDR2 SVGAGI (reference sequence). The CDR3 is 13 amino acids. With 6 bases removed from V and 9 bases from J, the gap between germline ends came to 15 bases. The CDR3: CASSLGPSREQFF. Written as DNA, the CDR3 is TGTGCCAGCAGCCTTGGACCTTCGCGTGAGCAGTTCTTC.

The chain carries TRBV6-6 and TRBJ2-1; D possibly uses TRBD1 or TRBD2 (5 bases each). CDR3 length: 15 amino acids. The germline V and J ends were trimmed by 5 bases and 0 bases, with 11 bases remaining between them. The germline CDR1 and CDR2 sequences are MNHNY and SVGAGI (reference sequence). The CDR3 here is CASSRGRDSYNEQFF. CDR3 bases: TGTGCCAGCAGTCGGGGACGGGACTCCTACAATGAGCAGTTCTTC.

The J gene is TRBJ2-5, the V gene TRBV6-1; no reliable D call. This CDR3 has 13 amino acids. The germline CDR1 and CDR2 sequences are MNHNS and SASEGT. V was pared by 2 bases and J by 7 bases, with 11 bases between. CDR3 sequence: CASSERPLGTQYF. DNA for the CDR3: TGTGCCAGCAGTGAACGGCCATTGGGGACCCAGTACTTC.

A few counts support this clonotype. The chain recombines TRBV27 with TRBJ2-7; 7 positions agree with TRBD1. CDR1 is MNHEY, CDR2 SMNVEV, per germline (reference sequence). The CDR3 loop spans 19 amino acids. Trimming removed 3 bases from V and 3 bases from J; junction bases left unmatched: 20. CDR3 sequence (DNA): TGTGCCAGCAGTTTCCGGGTAAGAACGCGCGACAGGGTGGACTACGAGCAGTACTTC. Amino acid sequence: CASSFRVRTRDRVDYEQYF.

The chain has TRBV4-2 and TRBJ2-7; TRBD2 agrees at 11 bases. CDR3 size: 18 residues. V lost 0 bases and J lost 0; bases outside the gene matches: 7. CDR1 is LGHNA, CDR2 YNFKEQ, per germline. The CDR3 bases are TGTGCCAGCAGCCAAGATCGGCTAGCGGGAGGCACCTCCTACGAGCAGTACTTC. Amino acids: CASSQDRLAGGTSYEQYF.

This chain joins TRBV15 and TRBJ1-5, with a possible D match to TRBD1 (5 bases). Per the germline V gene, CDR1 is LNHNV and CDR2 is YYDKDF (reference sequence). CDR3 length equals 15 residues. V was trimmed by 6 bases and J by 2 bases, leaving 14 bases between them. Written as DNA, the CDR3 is TGTGCCACCAGTGACAGATCGTATGGCAATCAGCCCCAGCATTTT. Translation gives CATSDRSYGNQPQHF.

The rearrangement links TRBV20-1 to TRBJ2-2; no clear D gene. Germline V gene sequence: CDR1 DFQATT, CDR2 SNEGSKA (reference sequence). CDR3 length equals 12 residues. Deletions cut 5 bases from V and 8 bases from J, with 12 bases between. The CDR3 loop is CSAGRPNGELFF. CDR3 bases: TGCAGTGCTGGGCGGCCGAATGGGGAGCTGTTTTTT.

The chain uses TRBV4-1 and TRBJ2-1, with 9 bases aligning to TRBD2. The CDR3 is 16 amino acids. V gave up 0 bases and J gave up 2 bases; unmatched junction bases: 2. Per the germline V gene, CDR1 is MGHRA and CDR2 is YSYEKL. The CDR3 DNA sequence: TGCGCCAGCAGCCAAGAGGGCGGGAGGGCCTACAATGAGCAGTTCTTC. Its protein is CASSQEGGRAYNEQFF.

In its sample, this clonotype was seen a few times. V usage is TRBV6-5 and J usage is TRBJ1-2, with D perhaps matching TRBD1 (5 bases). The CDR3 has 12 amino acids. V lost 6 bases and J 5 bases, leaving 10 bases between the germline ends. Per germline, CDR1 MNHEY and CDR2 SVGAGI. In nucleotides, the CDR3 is TGTGCCAGCAGAGCCGGGGCTTATGGCTACACCTTC. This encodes CASRAGAYGYTF.

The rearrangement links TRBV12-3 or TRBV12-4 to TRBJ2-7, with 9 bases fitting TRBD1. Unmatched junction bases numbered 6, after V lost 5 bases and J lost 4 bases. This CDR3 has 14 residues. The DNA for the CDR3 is TGTGCCAGCAGTCCGACAGGGGGAGGTTACGAGCAGTACTTC. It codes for CASSPTGGGYEQYF.

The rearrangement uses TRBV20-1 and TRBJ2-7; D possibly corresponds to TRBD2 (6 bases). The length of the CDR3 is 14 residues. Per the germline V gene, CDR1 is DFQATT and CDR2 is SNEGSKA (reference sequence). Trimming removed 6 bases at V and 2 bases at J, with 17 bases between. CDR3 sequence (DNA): TGCAGTGCCCCCCGAACGGGACTTCCCTACGAGCAGTACTTC. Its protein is CSAPRTGLPYEQYF.

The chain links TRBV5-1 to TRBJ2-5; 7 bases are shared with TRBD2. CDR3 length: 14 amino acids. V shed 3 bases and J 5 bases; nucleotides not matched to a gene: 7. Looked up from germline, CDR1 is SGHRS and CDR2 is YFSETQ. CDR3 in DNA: TGCGCCAGCAGCTCCGGGACTATTAGGGAGACCCAGTACTTC. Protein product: CASSSGTIRETQYF.

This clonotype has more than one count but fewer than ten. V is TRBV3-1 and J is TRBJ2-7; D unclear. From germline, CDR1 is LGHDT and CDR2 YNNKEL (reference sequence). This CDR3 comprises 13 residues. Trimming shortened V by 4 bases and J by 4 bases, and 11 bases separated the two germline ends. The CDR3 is CASSLLREYEQYF. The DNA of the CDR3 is TGTGCCAGCAGCCTCCTGCGTGAGTACGAGCAGTACTTC.

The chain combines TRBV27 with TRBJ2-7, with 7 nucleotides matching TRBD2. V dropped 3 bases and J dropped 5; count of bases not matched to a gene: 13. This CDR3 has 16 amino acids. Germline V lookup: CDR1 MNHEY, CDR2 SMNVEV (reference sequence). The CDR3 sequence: CASSFLATGGSDEQYF. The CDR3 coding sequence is TGTGCCAGCAGTTTTTTAGCGACGGGAGGCTCGGACGAGCAGTACTTC.

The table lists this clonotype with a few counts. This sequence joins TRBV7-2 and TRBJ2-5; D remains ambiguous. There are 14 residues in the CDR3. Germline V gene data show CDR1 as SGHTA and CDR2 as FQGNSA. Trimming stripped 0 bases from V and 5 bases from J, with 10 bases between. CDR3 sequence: CASSLARSRETQYF. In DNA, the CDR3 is TGTGCCAGCAGCTTAGCCAGGTCACGGGAGACCCAGTACTTC.

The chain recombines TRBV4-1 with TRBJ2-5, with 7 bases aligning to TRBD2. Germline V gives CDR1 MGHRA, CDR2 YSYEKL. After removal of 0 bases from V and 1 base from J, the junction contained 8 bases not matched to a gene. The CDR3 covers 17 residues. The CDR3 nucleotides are TGCGCCAGCAGCCAAGATCCCGCGGGAGCCCTCCAAGAGACCCAGTACTTC. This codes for CASSQDPAGALQETQYF.